This TCR beta chain appears in the sequencing data of a study of metastatic and nonmetastatic thyroid tumors. At the level of the study: Repertoires were compared across blood and tumor or nodule tissue from malignant and benign thyroid patients.

There are a few counts of this clone. Its antigen is not identified. V was shortened by 5 bases and J by 7 bases, with 15 bases between the two germline ends. Germline V lookup: CDR1 MNHNS, CDR2 SASEGT. This CDR3 spans 13 amino acids. Every patient underwent thyroid surgery untreated. Original analysis: CDR3 differences across clinicopathological groups were used to build a distant-metastasis classifier for papillary thyroid cancer. TCRdb re-called the PCR reads through MiXCR. Here the V and J calls rest on TCRdb's processing, not on the authors' analysis. The repertoire consists of tens of thousands of clones, with around 21% occurring once and the leading ten covering 25% to 30%. Study results and limitations: TCR beta diversity was reportedly significantly higher in malignant thyroid tumors than benign nodules, in blood and tumor.

The source is a female donor with papillary thyroid cancer or a benign thyroid nodule (not recorded which). Some clones in this sample may be carry-over from other donors' samples. The J gene is TRBJ2-7, the V gene TRBV6-1; a possible D gene is TRBD1 (5 bases). Sequenced sample: blood. CDR3 nucleotides: TGTGCCAGCAGTACAGGCCCGTATTCGGAGCAGTACTTC. It codes for CASSTGPYSEQYF.